Given below is one T cell receptor (beta chain) in context. In the PCR, 60 Vbeta and 13 Jbeta primers were used. Repertoires were generated with immunoSEQ multiplex PCR, while TCRdb's copy carries only in-frame clones and drops some. The repertoire has roughly 170,000 clones, 75% to 90% of them found once; the top ten carry 0.5% to 0.8%. The sample originates from a study of cytomegalovirus exposure and HLA in healthy donors. This CDR3 spans 16 amino acids. Germline CDR1 is SGHDN and CDR2 is FVKESK. V lost 4 bases to trimming and J lost 2 bases; unmatched junction nucleotides: 7. V usage is TRBV14 and J usage is TRBJ1-5; 8 nucleotides match TRBD1. Sequencing input: PBMCs. This receptor was obtained from a boy between 10 and 17 years old in good health and CMV-seronegative. CDR3 DNA: TGTGCCAGCAGCCTCCCGACAGGGGCAGGCAATCAGCCCCAGCATTTT. Translation gives CASSLPTGAGNQPQHF.